The present T cell receptor beta chain was sequenced within a study of T cell changes during pregnancy in multiple sclerosis. Measured with immunoSEQ multiplex PCR; TCRdb has only the in-frame clones, and not every one. Here the sample spans some 74,000 clones, around nine tenths being singletons. V shed 3 bases, J shed 1 base, and the junction held 3 bases outside the gene matches. The CDR3 runs to 15 residues. The germline CDR1 and CDR2 sequences are SGHRS and YFSETQ. The TCR sequence derives from a female donor in good health, enrolled as a control in a pregnancy study. The chain recombines TRBV5-1 with TRBJ2-2; the match to TRBD2 covers 7 bases. This sample comprised peripheral blood, obtained after pregnancy. The CDR3 bases are TGCGCCAGCAGCTGGGAGGGCAGGAACACCGGGGAGCTGTTTTTT. It is translated as CASSWEGRNTGELFF.